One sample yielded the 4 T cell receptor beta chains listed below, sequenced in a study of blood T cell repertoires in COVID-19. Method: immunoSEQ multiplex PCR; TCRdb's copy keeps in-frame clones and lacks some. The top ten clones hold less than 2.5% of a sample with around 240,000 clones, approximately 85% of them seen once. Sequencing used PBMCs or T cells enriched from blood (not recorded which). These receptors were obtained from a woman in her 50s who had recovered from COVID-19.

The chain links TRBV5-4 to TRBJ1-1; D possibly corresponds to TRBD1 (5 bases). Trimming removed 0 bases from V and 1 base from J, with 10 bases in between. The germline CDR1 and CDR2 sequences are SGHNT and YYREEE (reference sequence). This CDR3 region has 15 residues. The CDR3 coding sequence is TGTGCCAGCAGCTTGGAGGGGATGAGGAACACTGAAGCTTTCTTT. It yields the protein CASSLEGMRNTEAFF.

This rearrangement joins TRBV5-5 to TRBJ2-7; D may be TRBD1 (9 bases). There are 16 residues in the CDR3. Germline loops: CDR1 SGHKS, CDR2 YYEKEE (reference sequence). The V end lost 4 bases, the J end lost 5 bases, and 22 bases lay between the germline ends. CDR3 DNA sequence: TGTGCCAGCAGCCGGGGGGGACAGGGCTACTTCAACGAGCAGTACTTC. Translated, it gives CASSRGGQGYFNEQYF.

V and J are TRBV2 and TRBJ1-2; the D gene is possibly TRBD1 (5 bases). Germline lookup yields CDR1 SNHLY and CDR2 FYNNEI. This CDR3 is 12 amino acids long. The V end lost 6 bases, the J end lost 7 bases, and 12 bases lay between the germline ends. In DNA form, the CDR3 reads TGTGCCAGCAGCCAAAGGCAGGGTGGCTACACCTTC. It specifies CASSQRQGGYTF.

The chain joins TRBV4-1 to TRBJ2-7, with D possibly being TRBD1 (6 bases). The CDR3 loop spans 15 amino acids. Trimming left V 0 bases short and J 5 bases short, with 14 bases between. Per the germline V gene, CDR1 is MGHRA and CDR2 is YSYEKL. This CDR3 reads CASSQDRAGVNEQYF. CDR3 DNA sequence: TGCGCCAGCAGCCAAGATCGGGCAGGGGTCAACGAGCAGTACTTC.